This is a list of T cell receptor beta chains from one sample in a study of regulatory T cells in long-lasting Graves disease. MiXCR, applied by TCRdb to the multiplex PCR reads, yields one record per CDR3 protein. This sample has fewer than 450,000 distinct CDR3 sequences, with around 22% found just once. The material sequenced was peripheral blood mononuclear cells (PBMCs), taken when the disease was refractory, from a patient treated with antithyroid drugs. The source is a female donor with Graves disease. CDR3s include the opening cysteine and the closing phenylalanine or tryptophan. Each record gives: D gene, clone size, V gene, J gene, CDR3 DNA, CDR3 protein. A D gene is named only where the DNA matches it firmly. Some rows have no size entry. The others give once, few or many, or a class for an expanded clone.

-	many	TRBV27	TRBJ2-5	TGTGCCAGCAGCATTAGGACAGGGAGGGGGCAAGAGACCCAGTACTTC	CASSIRTGRGQETQYF
-	many	TRBV28	TRBJ1-5	TGTGCCAGCAGTTTAGACACAGGGTTGCAGCCCCAGCATTTT	CASSLDTGLQPQHF
TRBD1	-	TRBV7-2	TRBJ1-1	TGTGCCAGCAGCTTGAATGACAGGGGGCCGTACACTGAAGCTTTCTTT	CASSLNDRGPYTEAFF
TRBD1	-	TRBV3-1	TRBJ1-2	TGTGCCACCCAAGACCACAGGGGCCTTGGTGGCTACACCTTC	CATQDHRGLGGYTF
TRBD1	few	TRBV28	TRBJ2-1	TGTGCCAGCAGCTTGGACAGGACCAATGAGCAGTTCTTC	CASSLDRTNEQFF
TRBD2	-	TRBV7-2	TRBJ2-2	TGTGCCAGCAGCCAACTAGCGGGAGACGGGGAGCTGTTTTTT	CASSQLAGDGELFF
-	few	TRBV6-1	TRBJ2-5	TGTGCCAGCAGTTCCCATCAAGAGACCCAGTACTTC	CASSSHQETQYF
-	many	TRBV29-1	TRBJ1-2	TGCAGCGTTGGAAATACCGAGGACGGATTCTATGGCTACACCTTC	CSVGNTEDGFYGYTF
TRBD2	-	TRBV2	TRBJ2-2	TGTGCCAGCAGTGTGAAAGCGGGAGCGAACACCGGGGAGCTGTTTTTT	CASSVKAGANTGELFF
TRBD1	-	TRBV19	TRBJ2-6	TGTGCCAGTAGTATAGTGGGACAGGGGGCGCGTGGGGCCAACGTCCTGACTTTC	CASSIVGQGARGANVLTF
-	few	TRBV29-1	TRBJ1-2	TGCAGCGTTGAATTTATAGGGCAGGGCTACACCTTC	CSVEFIGQGYTF
-	many	TRBV2	TRBJ2-7	TGTGCCAGCAGCAAACGGGCGTCCCCCTACGAGCAGTACTTC	CASSKRASPYEQYF
-	-	TRBV4-1	TRBJ2-7	TGCGCCAGCAGCCAAGAGGCCGGGACGGGGGGCAAGCAGTACTTC	CASSQEAGTGGKQYF
-	many	TRBV19	TRBJ1-2	TGTGCCAGTAGTCCGCGGACGGACTATGGCTACACCTTC	CASSPRTDYGYTF
-	-	TRBV3-1	TRBJ2-5	TGTGCCAGTGGAGTAGGACGGAGTCAAGAGACCCAGTACTTC	CASGVGRSQETQYF
TRBD1	many	TRBV28	TRBJ1-1	TGTGCCAGCAGGGGAACCAGGGGGTCGGGCACTGAAGCTTTCTTT	CASRGTRGSGTEAFF